Listed below are T cell receptor beta chains from one sample, sequenced in a study of blood T cell repertoires in COVID-19. The table came from immunoSEQ multiplex PCR; TCRdb's copy has only in-frame clones and leaves some out. This repertoire shows 70,000 to 85,000 clones, roughly 82% found once; its top ten account for approximately 12%. The sequenced sample consisted of peripheral blood. The receptors here all came from a man older than 75 with acute or convalescent COVID-19. Each CDR3 is given with its conserved first and last residue. A D gene is named only where the DNA matches it firmly. Only some rows state a clone size, as once, few, many or a class for expanded clones.

CDR3	DNA	size	D	J	V
CASSLRQDRGELFF	TGCGCCAGCAGCTTGAGGCAGGATCGCGGGGAGCTGTTTTTT	NA	NA	TRBJ2-2	TRBV5-1
CATIDTVSNQPQHF	TGCGCCACCATCGACACCGTGAGCAATCAGCCCCAGCATTTT	NA	NA	TRBJ1-5	TRBV10-1
CASSVGLGGDYGYTF	TGTGCCAGCAGCGTAGGCTTGGGGGGTGACTATGGCTACACCTTC	NA	NA	TRBJ1-2	TRBV9
CASSPNSHYEQYF	TGTGCCAGCTCACCGAACAGCCACTACGAGCAGTACTTC	few	NA	TRBJ2-7	TRBV18
CASSRQGPNYGYTF	TGTGCCAGCAGTAGACAGGGCCCTAACTATGGCTACACCTTC	few	TRBD1	TRBJ1-2	TRBV6-5
CASSLRGTEAFF	TGTGCCAGCAGCCTCAGGGGGACTGAAGCTTTCTTT	NA	TRBD1	TRBJ1-1	TRBV7-9
CASRICYQDRGCSPLHF	TGCGCCAGCAGAATTTGTTACCAGGACAGGGGTTGTTCACCCCTCCACTTT	NA	TRBD1	TRBJ1-6	TRBV5-1
CASSAPEAGETQYF	TGCGCCAGCAGTGCGCCTGAGGCGGGAGAGACCCAGTACTTC	NA	NA	TRBJ2-5	TRBV10-1
CASSSGIRYGYTF	TGTGCCAGCAGTTCCGGGATCAGATATGGCTACACCTTC	NA	NA	TRBJ1-2	TRBV28
CASTRSTEAFF	TGTGCCAGCACACGGAGCACTGAAGCTTTCTTT	NA	NA	TRBJ1-1	TRBV6-5
CASSGGGQGGSSYEQYF	TGTGCCAGCAGTGGGGGGGGACAGGGCGGAAGCTCCTACGAGCAGTACTTC	NA	TRBD1	TRBJ2-7	TRBV25-1
CASSRGTSGHYEQYF	TGTGCCAGCAGCCGAGGGACTAGCGGGCACTACGAGCAGTACTTC	NA	TRBD2	TRBJ2-7	TRBV3-1/TRBV3-2
CSARDDIHTF	TGCAGTGCTAGAGACGACATCCACACCTTC	few	NA	TRBJ1-2	TRBV20-1
CASTTGAVNYGYTF	TGTGCCAGTACCACAGGGGCAGTGAACTATGGCTACACCTTC	few	TRBD1	TRBJ1-2	TRBV19
CASSYGDRVNQPQHF	TGTGCCAGCAGTTACGGGGACAGGGTCAATCAGCCCCAGCATTTT	NA	TRBD1	TRBJ1-5	TRBV6-6
CASRSSTGTTYNEQFF	TGTGCCAGCAGAAGCTCCACCGGGACTACCTACAATGAGCAGTTCTTC	NA	TRBD2	TRBJ2-1	TRBV2
CASSPLTGTGEKLFF	TGTGCTAGCAGCCCCCTGACAGGCACGGGAGAAAAACTGTTTTTT	NA	NA	TRBJ1-4	TRBV7-7
CASSLLHEQYF	TGCGCCAGCAGCTTACTCCACGAGCAGTACTTC	NA	NA	TRBJ2-7	TRBV5-1
CATSRDSGDNEKLFF	TGTGCCACCAGCAGAGATTCAGGGGATAATGAAAAACTGTTTTTT	NA	NA	TRBJ1-4	TRBV15
CASSPTSGAVGETQYF	TGTGCCAGCAGTCCGACTAGCGGGGCGGTGGGGGAGACCCAGTACTTC	NA	TRBD2	TRBJ2-5	TRBV3-1/TRBV3-2
CASSEYRDRGWETQYF	TGCGCCAGCAGTGAATACCGGGACAGGGGTTGGGAGACCCAGTACTTC	NA	TRBD1	TRBJ2-5	TRBV10-1
CASSPLTDPNEKLFF	TGTGCCAGCTCGCCACTAACAGACCCAAATGAAAAACTGTTTTTT	NA	NA	TRBJ1-4	TRBV18
CATSRDQGARYGYTF	TGTGCCACCAGCAGAGACCAAGGGGCGCGGTATGGCTACACCTTC	once	NA	TRBJ1-2	TRBV15
CASSPRQGGPYEQYF	TGTGCCAGCAGCCCCCGACAGGGAGGTCCCTACGAGCAGTACTTC	NA	NA	TRBJ2-7	TRBV11-2
CASSSYGQEGGGYTF	TGTGCCAGCAGTTCATACGGACAGGAAGGAGGTGGCTACACCTTC	NA	TRBD1	TRBJ1-2	TRBV27
CASSLTRALRGGEQYF	TGTGCCAGCAGCTTAACGCGGGCCCTCCGTGGAGGTGAGCAGTACTTC	NA	NA	TRBJ2-7	TRBV7-3
CASSPASRGLPQHF	TGTGCCAGCAGCCCTGCCAGCAGGGGGTTGCCCCAGCATTTT	NA	TRBD1	TRBJ1-5	TRBV3-1/TRBV3-2
CASSQDRLGREFGYTF	TGCGCCAGCAGCCAAGACCGCCTGGGGCGAGAGTTTGGCTACACCTTC	NA	NA	TRBJ1-2	TRBV4-1
CASIRTSGGAPSTDTQYF	TGCGCCAGCATTAGAACCAGCGGGGGGGCCCCCAGCACAGATACGCAGTATTTT	NA	TRBD2	TRBJ2-3	TRBV5-1
CASSPGQGAGGYTF	TGCGCCAGCAGCCCGGGACAGGGGGCAGGGGGCTACACCTTC	NA	TRBD1	TRBJ1-2	TRBV5-1
CASSHDTGSKNEKLFF	TGTGCCAGCAGCCACGACACAGGGTCGAAGAATGAAAAACTGTTTTTT	few	NA	TRBJ1-4	TRBV5-6